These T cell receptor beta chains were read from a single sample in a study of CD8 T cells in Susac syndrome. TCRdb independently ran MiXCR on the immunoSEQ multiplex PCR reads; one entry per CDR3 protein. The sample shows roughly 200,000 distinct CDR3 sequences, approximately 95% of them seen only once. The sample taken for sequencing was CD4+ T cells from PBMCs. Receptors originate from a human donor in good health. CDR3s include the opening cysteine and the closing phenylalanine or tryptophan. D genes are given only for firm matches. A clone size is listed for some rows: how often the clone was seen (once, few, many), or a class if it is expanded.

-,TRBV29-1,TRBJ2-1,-,TGCAGCGTTGAACGATCGACAAGCCTAGCCGGAGCGGGGCAGTTCTTC,CSVERSTSLAGAGQFF
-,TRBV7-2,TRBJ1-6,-,TGTGCCAGCAGCTTCGGTTCCCGGGATACACCCCTCCACTTT,CASSFGSRDTPLHF
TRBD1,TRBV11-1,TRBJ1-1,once,TGTGCCAGCAGCTTGACAGGGGGCTTGGAAGCTTTCTTT,CASSLTGGLEAFF
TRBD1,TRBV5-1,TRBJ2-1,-,TGCGCCAGCAGCTTGGACGGGTCAGGGGGCTGGAATGAGCAGTTCTTC,CASSLDGSGGWNEQFF
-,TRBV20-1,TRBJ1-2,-,TGCAGTGCTAGAGAGGCAGGGCGCTATGGCTACACCTTC,CSAREAGRYGYTF
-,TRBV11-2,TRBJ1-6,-,TGTGCCAGCAGCTTAACCTGGGATGATCTCCATTCACCCCTCCACTTT,CASSLTWDDLHSPLHF
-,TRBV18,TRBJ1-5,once,TGTGCCAGCTCACCAGGGGTTAGCAATCAGCCCCAGCATTTT,CASSPGVSNQPQHF
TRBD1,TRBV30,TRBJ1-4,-,TGTGCCTCTAGCCGGGACAGGCCTGAAAAACTGTTTTTT,CASSRDRPEKLFF
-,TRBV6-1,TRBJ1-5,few,TGTGCCAGCAAGGAGGGAACAGGAAGTAGCAATCAGCCCCAGCATTTT,CASKEGTGSSNQPQHF
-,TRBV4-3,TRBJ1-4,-,TGCGCCAGCAGCTCACAAGGGGGGGGCGATGAAAAACTGTTTTTT,CASSSQGGGDEKLFF
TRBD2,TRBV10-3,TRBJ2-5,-,TGTGCCACGAGAGATAGCGGGGGAGACCAAGAGACCCAGTACTTC,CATRDSGGDQETQYF
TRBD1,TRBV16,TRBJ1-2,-,TGTGCCAGCAGCCGTTTGGGACAGGGAGGCTATGGCTACACCTTC,CASSRLGQGGYGYTF
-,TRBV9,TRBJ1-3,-,TGTGCCAGCAGCGTAGGAGTAACAATGGCCGTACTCTCTGGAAACACCATATATTTT,CASSVGVTMAVLSGNTIYF
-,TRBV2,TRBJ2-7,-,TGTGCCAGCGGACTTCGACAGCTCTCCTACGAGCAGTACTTC,CASGLRQLSYEQYF
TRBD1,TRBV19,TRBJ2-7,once,TGTGCCAGTAAAATACAGGGGGCCTACGAGCAGTACTTC,CASKIQGAYEQYF
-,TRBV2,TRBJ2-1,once,TGTGCCAGCAGTGACCCCCGTCTAATAAATGAGCAGTTCTTC,CASSDPRLINEQFF
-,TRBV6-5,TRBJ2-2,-,TGTGCCAGCAGTCCCTCCTCAGTCACCGGGGAGCTGTTTTTT,CASSPSSVTGELFF
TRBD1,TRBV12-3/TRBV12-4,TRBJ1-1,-,TGTGCCAGCAGTCGACCGGGACAGGGGATGGGGAGCACTGAAGCTTTCTTT,CASSRPGQGMGSTEAFF
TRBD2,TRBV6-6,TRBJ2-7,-,TGTGCCAGCAGTTACGCGGGAGGTAGCGGGGCCTACGAGCAGTACTTC,CASSYAGGSGAYEQYF
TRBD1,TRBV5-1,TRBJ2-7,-,TGCGCCAGCAGCCAGACAGGGGACGAGCAGTACTTC,CASSQTGDEQYF
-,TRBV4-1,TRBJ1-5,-,TGCGCCAGCAGGCGTACTGGAAAGGACGAAGGCAATCAGCCCCAGCATTTT,CASRRTGKDEGNQPQHF
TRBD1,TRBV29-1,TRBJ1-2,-,TGCAGCGTTGAATCCGGACAGGGATTCTATGGCTACACCTTC,CSVESGQGFYGYTF
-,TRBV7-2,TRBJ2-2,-,TGTGCCAGCAGCTTTTACGGGACCAGGGGATACACCGGGGAGCTGTTTTTT,CASSFYGTRGYTGELFF
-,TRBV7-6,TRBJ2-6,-,TGTGCCAGCAGCTTATGGGGGGCGGGGACCAACGTCCTGACTTTC,CASSLWGAGTNVLTF
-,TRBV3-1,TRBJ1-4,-,TGTGCCAGCAGCCCCCATGGGGGTTCTAATGAAAAACTGTTTTTT,CASSPHGGSNEKLFF
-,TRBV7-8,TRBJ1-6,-,TGTGCCAGCAGCTTAGGAGGAGGGGCCCCACCCCTCCACTTT,CASSLGGGAPPLHF
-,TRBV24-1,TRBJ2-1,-,TGTGCCACCAGTGGGCCCGCTCAGAACAATGAGCAGTTCTTC,CATSGPAQNNEQFF
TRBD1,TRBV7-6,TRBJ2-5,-,TGTGCCAGCAGCAGATTAAGGGACAGGAGAAGAGAGACCCAGTACTTC,CASSRLRDRRRETQYF
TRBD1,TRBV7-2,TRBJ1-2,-,TGTGCCAGCAGCTTAGGGGGACAGGGGGATGGCTACACCTTC,CASSLGGQGDGYTF
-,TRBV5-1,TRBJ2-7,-,TGCGCCAGCGGCGATATAACGGGGGACGAGCAGTACTTC,CASGDITGDEQYF
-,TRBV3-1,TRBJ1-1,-,TGTGCCAGCAGCCAAGGTCTTGTACCCACTGAAGCTTTCTTT,CASSQGLVPTEAFF
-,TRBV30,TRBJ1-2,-,TGTGCCTGTAAAGACGGGCGAAGGGCCTATGGCTACACCTTC,CACKDGRRAYGYTF
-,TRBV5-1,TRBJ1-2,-,TGCGCCAGCAGCCCCTCGGGTACGGGCTATGGCTACACCTTC,CASSPSGTGYGYTF
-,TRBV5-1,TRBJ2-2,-,TGCGCCAGCAGCTTCTCGCAGGGCGGCGGGGAGCTGTTTTTT,CASSFSQGGGELFF
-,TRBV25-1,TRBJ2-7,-,TGTGCCAGCAGTGAATTTGTAGGGAGCTACGAGCAGTACTTC,CASSEFVGSYEQYF
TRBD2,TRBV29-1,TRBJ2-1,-,TGCAGCGTTGCCGGTCTAGCGGGGGTGGCTGAGCAGTTCTTC,CSVAGLAGVAEQFF
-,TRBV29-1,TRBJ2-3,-,TGCAGCGGATCCGGGACACTTACAGATACGCAGTATTTT,CSGSGTLTDTQYF
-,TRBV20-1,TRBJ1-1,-,TGCAGTTCTGCCGGGTACACTGAAGCTTTCTTT,CSSAGYTEAFF
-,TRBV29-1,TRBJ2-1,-,TGCAGCGCTTCGACAGGTTACAATGAGCAGTTCTTC,CSASTGYNEQFF
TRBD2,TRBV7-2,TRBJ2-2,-,TGTGCCAGCAGCTTGGTCCTAGCGGGGACCGGGGAGCTGTTTTTT,CASSLVLAGTGELFF
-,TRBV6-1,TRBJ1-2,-,TGTGCCAGCCGGGAGAGGACAGTAATTCCTAACCGGAGCCGGGGCTACACCTTC,CASRERTVIPNRSRGYTF
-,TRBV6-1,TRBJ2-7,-,TGTGCCAGCAGTAAGGGGGTTAGCTACGAGCAGTACTTC,CASSKGVSYEQYF
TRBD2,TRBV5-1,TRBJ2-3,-,TGCGCCAGCAGCTTGGGTCCCCGGGGGGTTATTCGTGTGGATACGCAGTATTTT,CASSLGPRGVIRVDTQYF
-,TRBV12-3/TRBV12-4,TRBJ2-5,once,TGTGCCAGCAGTTTAGAGGGGCAGCTCCAAGAGACCCAGTACTTC,CASSLEGQLQETQYF
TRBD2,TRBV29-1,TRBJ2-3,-,TGCAGCGTTGGAGCCCAGGGCCTAGCGGGGGGCCAACGGCATACGCAGTATTTT,CSVGAQGLAGGQRHTQYF
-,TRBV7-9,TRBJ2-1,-,TGTGCCAGCAGCTTAGGGAGCTCCGGGAATGAGCAGTTCTTC,CASSLGSSGNEQFF
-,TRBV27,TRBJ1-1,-,TGTGCCAGCAGTTCGCACCGGCTGAACACTGAAGCTTTCTTT,CASSSHRLNTEAFF
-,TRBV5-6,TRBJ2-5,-,TGTGCCAGCAGCTTGCGCGGGACAGCAGAGTGGCAAGAGACCCAGTACTTC,CASSLRGTAEWQETQYF
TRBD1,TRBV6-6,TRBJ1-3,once,TGTGCCAGCAGCTCCGGGACAGCATCTGGAAACACCATATATTTT,CASSSGTASGNTIYF
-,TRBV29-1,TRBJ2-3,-,TGCAGCGTTGGGGGACTTCGCACAGATACGCAGTATTTT,CSVGGLRTDTQYF
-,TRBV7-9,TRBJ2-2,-,TGTGCCAGCAGCTCGTGGAACACCGGGGAGCTGTTTTTT,CASSSWNTGELFF